The T cell receptor (beta chain) described here comes from a study of T cells in Graves' hyperthyroidism and ophthalmopathy (dated by TCRdb to the late 2010s). With regard to the full study: Peripheral blood was sampled at the time of initial diagnosis, prior to any treatment. For training and testing, the 95 to 100 patients in the discovery cohort were randomly divided in a 7:3 ratio. To identify distinguishing TCR V-J signatures, a discovery cohort of around 100 patients was used, comprising approximately 40 with Graves' ophthalmopathy and about 59 with stable Graves' hyperthyroidism. Prospective prediction of ophthalmopathy was tested in an independent validation cohort of approximately 18 hyperthyroidism patients and 15 to 17 patients who later progressed to ophthalmopathy. The study also compared thyroid tissue and blood T-cell repertoires from over 5 Graves' hyperthyroidism patients. According to the paper, TCR Vbeta CDR3 sequencing was carried out on more than 120 peripheral blood samples, which came from 40 to 45 ophthalmopathy, around 74 hyperthyroidism and roughly 17 progressor patients. After blood sampling, hyperthyroidism patients were treated with methimazole at a starting dose of 30 mg daily, and ophthalmopathy patients were treated with high-dose intravenous methylprednisolone. Points the paper makes about the study in general: Sample size was not statistically predetermined, and blinding of investigators to group allocation was not performed. In cross-validation, a model built on a 13 V-J signature told ophthalmopathy apart from stable hyperthyroidism with under 90% sensitivity and 81% to 82% specificity, and in testing the same model reached 80%/75%. In validation, progression to ophthalmopathy was predicted by the model with 70.59% sensitivity and 72% to 80% specificity, a median of roughly 6 months before onset. Most expanded thyroid clonotypes (frequency above 0.001) were also detected in blood, suggesting blood repertoires may reflect thyroid immune responses.

Turning to this clonotype: Its binding antigen is unknown. Base qualities are not provided; no much larger clone lies one nucleotide away.

CDR1 GTSNPN and CDR2 SVGIG are derived from the germline V gene (reference sequence). V is trimmed back by 0 bases and J by 5 bases, and the junction contains 1 base that no gene match accounts for. Counted from cysteine to phenylalanine, this CDR3 has 13 amino acids. The only DNA kept is the CDR3, 39 bases in frame from the first base. Ophthalmopathy patients had moderately to severely active disease, Clinical Activity Score of at least 3, NOSPECS grade of at least 4, and duration under 3 months. Exclusion was applied to patients with uncontrolled infections, other autoimmune diseases, pregnancy or lactation. Clinical symptoms, serum thyroxine and TRAb, thyroid ultrasound, and orbital computed tomography formed the basis for the diagnoses. PBMCs were separated from under 11 ml of fresh peripheral blood using Ficoll-Paque density gradient centrifugation. Trizol reagent was used to extract total RNA, and RNA quality was then checked on an Agilent 2100 Bioanalyzer.

Amplification of TCR beta CDR3 regions was carried out from RNA transcripts. The TCR CDR3 was subjected to a first round of RT-PCR using the HTBI primer set and the Qiagen OneStep RT-PCR kit. Libraries were constructed in a second round of multiplex PCR, after which size selection and purification were performed. Sequencing of the libraries was done on an Illumina HiSeq2000 using paired-end 100 bp reads. The source study handled its data this way. Raw data were processed with SOAPnuke, discarding reads with adapters, uncalled bases, mean Phred below 15, or no exact constant-primer or identifier match. High-quality paired reads were merged with COPE v1.2.5, and unique nucleotide sequences were defined as clonotypes. MiTCR v1.1 was used to align clonotypes to the IMGT TRBV, TRBD and TRBJ reference segments. The analysis was restricted to V-J combinations with a frequency above 0.0001, which together covered over 99% of the repertoires. The TCS score was defined as the ratio of F50 (clonal expansion) to E x V (chaos), calculated using BLOSUM62-based TCRdist between CDR3 peptides within each V-J. Welch's t-statistics and random forest reduced some 510 V-J features to some 14, which were used in a naive Bayes classifier (R e1071). The raw public reads went through TCRdb reprocessing: fastp at Q25, MiXCR clone calling, in-frame beta chains kept. Under each unique CDR3 protein, matching rows form one entry showing the most common genes and DNA. TCRdb's processing, not the authors' own work, is the source of the V and J calls. In all, the sample holds 360,000 or so distinct CDR3 sequences, and roughly 15% of those were seen once. The ten biggest clones cover about 21% of the sample.

Sequenced sample: blood. The rearrangement joined TRBV30 to TRBJ1-2; 9 central bases correspond to TRBD1. The origin of this receptor is a woman aged 60-75 years with Graves' ophthalmopathy. In nucleotide form, the sequence is TGTGCCTGGAGTGTGACAGGGGGATATGGCTACACCTTC. Translated, it reads CAWSVTGGYGYTF.